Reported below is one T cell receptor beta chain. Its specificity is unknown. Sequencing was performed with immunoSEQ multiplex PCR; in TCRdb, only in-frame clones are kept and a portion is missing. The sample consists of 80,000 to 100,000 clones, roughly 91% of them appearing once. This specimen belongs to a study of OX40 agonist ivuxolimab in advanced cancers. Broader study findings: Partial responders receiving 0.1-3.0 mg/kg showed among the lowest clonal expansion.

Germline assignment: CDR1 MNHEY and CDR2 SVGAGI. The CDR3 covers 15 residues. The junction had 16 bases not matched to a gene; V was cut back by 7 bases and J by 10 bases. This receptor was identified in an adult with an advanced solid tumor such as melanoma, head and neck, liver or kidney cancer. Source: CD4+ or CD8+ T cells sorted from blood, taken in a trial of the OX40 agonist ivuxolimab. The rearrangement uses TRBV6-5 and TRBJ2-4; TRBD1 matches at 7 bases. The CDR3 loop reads CASTNYKGASGIQYF. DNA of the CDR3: TGTGCCAGCACCAATTATAAGGGGGCCTCAGGGATTCAGTACTTC.